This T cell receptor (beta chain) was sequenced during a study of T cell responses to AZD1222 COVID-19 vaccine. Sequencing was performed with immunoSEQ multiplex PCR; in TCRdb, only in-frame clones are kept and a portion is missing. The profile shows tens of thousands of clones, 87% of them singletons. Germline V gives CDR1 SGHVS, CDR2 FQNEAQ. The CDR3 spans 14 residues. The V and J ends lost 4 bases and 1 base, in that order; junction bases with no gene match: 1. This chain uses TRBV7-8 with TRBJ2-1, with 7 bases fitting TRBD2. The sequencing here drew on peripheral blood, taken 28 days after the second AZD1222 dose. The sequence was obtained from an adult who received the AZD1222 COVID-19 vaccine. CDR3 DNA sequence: TGTGCCAGCAGCTGGGAGGGGTCCTACAATGAGCAGTTCTTC. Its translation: CASSWEGSYNEQFF.